This T cell receptor (beta chain) was identified during a study of T cells in Graves' hyperthyroidism and ophthalmopathy. Participants, patients aged 18 to 65, had newly diagnosed hyperthyroidism with a duration under 2 months. Cells are PBMCs isolated from around 9.4 ml of fresh blood. This clonotype has just one count. RNA transcripts yielded amplified TCR beta CDR3 regions. The HTBI primer set served for first-round RT-PCR of the TCR CDR3. TCRdb independently ran MiXCR on the multiplex PCR reads; one entry per CDR3 protein. The repertoire has some 620,000 distinct CDR3 sequences, 15% to 20% of them found once; the top ten carry over 3.5%. The sample taken for sequencing was blood. This TCR was sampled from a woman aged 30 to 39 with Graves' hyperthyroidism.

The CDR3 region has the DNA TGCAGCGCCATCAGGGGGGATTCTGGCTACACCTTC. Its translation: CSAIRGDSGYTF. The chain carries TRBV20-1 and TRBJ1-2; the match to TRBD1 covers 7 bases. Per the germline V gene, CDR1 is DFQATT and CDR2 is SNEGSKA (reference sequence). The length of the CDR3 is 12 residues.